This T cell receptor (beta chain) comes out of a study of identical twins. General study results and limits: Modelling underestimated the level of out-of-frame TCR alpha sharing observed in monozygotic twins. The study found weaker excess twin sharing in beta out-of-frame sequences.

A single record per CDR3 protein comes from TCRdb applying MiXCR to the 5' RACE reads. Of a few hundred thousand distinct CDR3 sequences in the sample, around 15% were seen once. Healthy Caucasians alone served as donors. Trimming took off 4 bases at V and 6 bases at J, with 16 bases between the two ends. Germline CDR1 LGHDT, CDR2 YNNKEL (reference sequence). CDR3 length: 14 amino acids. As regards this clonotype: Its specificity is not known.

These records were also assigned to another study, of yellow fever vaccine responses in identical twins. That publication notes: Among the twins, the vaccine T cell response reportedly seemed partly convergent and partly personalized.

The TCR sequence derives from a woman aged 18-29 years in good health. This chain uses TRBV3-1 with TRBJ2-7; D gene uncertain. Sequenced sample: CD4+ T cells sorted from blood. CDR3 bases: TGTGCCAGCAGCCGCCGGACCTCCACCCTCGAGCAGTACTTC. Translation: CASSRRTSTLEQYF.